The present T cell receptor beta chain was sequenced within a study of shared clonotypes between healthy human individuals. TCRdb's table, derived via immunoSEQ multiplex PCR, lists solely in-frame clones and lacks some. The sample holds some 500,000 clones, approximately 95% seen once. The V and J ends lost 6 bases and 1 base respectively, with 15 bases between them. The CDR3 length is 14 residues. The V gene's germline CDR1 is SQVTM and CDR2 ANQGSEA. The chain combines TRBV29-1 with TRBJ1-1, with a possible D match to TRBD1 (5 bases). The sequence was obtained from a woman in her twenties or thirties in good health. The material sequenced was naive CD4+ T cells sorted from blood. The subset denotes: CD45RA+ positively selected. CDR3 sequence reads: CSVLWGTANTEAFF. The CDR3 region has the DNA TGCAGCGTCCTCTGGGGGACGGCGAACACTGAAGCTTTCTTT.